What follows are 18 T cell receptor beta chains derived from one specimen sequenced in a study of T cells after yellow fever vaccination. From the 5' RACE reads, TCRdb called clonotypes with MiXCR, one entry per CDR3 protein. The sample comprises 300,000 to 350,000 distinct CDR3 sequences, 8% to 9.5% of which are singletons, and 17% rests with the top ten. The specimen comprised PBMCs, sampled about 41 days after the first yellow fever vaccination. The receptors originated from a man aged 18 to 30 who received the YFV17D yellow fever vaccine.

This rearrangement joins TRBV5-1 to TRBJ2-3; TRBD2 agrees at 8 bases. The CDR3 is 16 residues long. Looked up from germline, CDR1 is SGHRS and CDR2 is YFSETQ. The junction had 5 bases not matched to a gene; V was cut back by 0 bases and J by 2 bases. CDR3 in amino acids: CASSLGSSGLTDTQYF. The CDR3 DNA sequence: TGCGCCAGCAGCTTGGGGTCTAGCGGGCTCACAGATACGCAGTATTTT.

V and J are TRBV5-5 and TRBJ2-5; D is perhaps TRBD2 (5 bases). Deletions cut 1 base from V and 4 bases from J, with 20 bases between. This CDR3 comprises 17 residues. CDR1 is SGHKS and CDR2 is YYEKEE in the germline V gene (reference sequence). In DNA, the CDR3 is TGTGCCAGCAGCTTGTGGATTTACAGAGGGAATGGAGAGACCCAGTACTTC. Translated: CASSLWIYRGNGETQYF.

The chain is built from TRBV28 and TRBJ1-5; 7 bases agree with TRBD1. The CDR3 sequence is 14 residues long. CDR1 MDHEN and CDR2 SYDVKM come from the germline V gene. The V and J ends lost 7 bases and 3 bases, in that order; junction bases with no gene match: 6. This CDR3 is CASIVGGDNQPQHF. The CDR3 nucleotides are TGTGCCAGCATAGTAGGGGGCGACAATCAGCCCCAGCATTTT.

A remark on this clonotype: A read error is possible here, since a much larger clone lies one base away. V is TRBV7-9 and J is TRBJ2-7; D is ambiguous. Germline V gene sequence: CDR1 SEHNR, CDR2 FQNEAQ (reference sequence). Trimming removed 1 base from V and 5 bases from J, with 6 bases in between. The CDR3 runs to 12 residues. CDR3 loop: CASSLGGHEQYF. The CDR3 coding sequence is TGTGCCAGCAGCTTAGGGGGTCACGAGCAGTACTTC.

This clonotype was detected a few times. The chain employs TRBV5-1 and TRBJ1-4; 10 bases align to TRBD1. The germline CDR1 and CDR2 sequences are SGHRS and YFSETQ. V was pared by 4 bases and J by 6 bases, with 6 bases of the junction left unmatched. There are 15 residues in the CDR3. The CDR3 DNA reads TGCGCCAGCAGCCGCGGCGGGACAGGGGATGAAAAACTGTTTTTT. It specifies CASSRGGTGDEKLFF.

At least ten counts were recorded for this clonotype. V and J are TRBV6-1 and TRBJ2-7; 9 bases fit TRBD1. Unmatched junction bases numbered 9, after V lost 5 bases and J lost 7 bases. The CDR3 runs to 14 residues. Germline CDR1 is MNHNS and CDR2 is SASEGT. Here the CDR3 DNA reads TGTGCCAGCAGTCCGGGACAGGGAGTGGGAGAGCAGTACGTC. Translating it yields CASSPGQGVGEQYV.

The chain joins TRBV5-1 to TRBJ1-2; tentatively, D is TRBD1 (6 bases). This CDR3 region has 15 residues. From germline, CDR1 is SGHRS and CDR2 YFSETQ. The germline V and J ends were trimmed by 2 bases and 4 bases, with 15 bases remaining between them. The CDR3 region has the DNA TGCGCCAGCAGCTTCGCCACAGGGTCCAGCTATGGCTACACCTTC. Translating it yields CASSFATGSSYGYTF.

The CDR3 DNA reads as TGTGCCAGCAGGCCTTACAGGGAAGGTGGCTACACCTTC. Amino acid sequence: CASRPYREGGYTF. V and J are TRBV12-3 or TRBV12-4 and TRBJ1-2; the D gene is possibly TRBD1 (6 bases). The CDR3 contains 13 residues. V was shortened by 6 bases and J by 7 bases, with 15 bases between the two germline ends.

This clonotype has more than one count but fewer than ten. The chain couples TRBV7-2 to TRBJ1-5; 7 positions agree with TRBD1. The CDR3 covers 17 residues. The trim removed 5 bases at V and 0 bases at J, leaving 10 bases unmatched. Germline values: CDR1 SGHTA, CDR2 FQGNSA. The CDR3 DNA reads TGTGCCAGCAGCCAAAATCCAGGGACAGTTAGCAATCAGCCCCAGCATTTT. Translating it yields CASSQNPGTVSNQPQHF. Full variable domain (remainder filled in from reference TRBV7-2 and TRBJ1-5): GAGVSQSPSNKVTEKGKDVELRCDPISGHTALYWYRQSLGQGLEFLIYFQGNSAPDKSGLPSDRFSAERTGGSVSTLTIQRTQQEDSAVYLCASSQNPGTVSNQPQHFGDGTRLSIL.

The CDR3 DNA follows: TGCAGTGCTAGGTTGGCAGGGAGTGGGGCTAATGAAAAACTGTTTTTT. Protein sequence: CSARLAGSGANEKLFF. This rearrangement joins TRBV20-1 to TRBJ1-4; D might be TRBD1 (5 bases). The germline V gene has CDR1 DFQATT and CDR2 SNEGSKA (reference sequence). The ends were cut back, 3 bases at V and 3 bases at J, with 17 bases in the middle. This CDR3 is built from 16 residues.

V and J are TRBV7-9 and TRBJ2-2, with TRBD1 matching over 7 bases. The CDR3 covers 16 residues. The germline CDR1 and CDR2 sequences are SEHNR and FQNEAQ (reference sequence). J was trimmed by 5 bases and V by 2 bases; bases with no gene match: 8. The CDR3 bases are TGTGCCAGCAGCTTAAGGGGGACAGTCAAGACCGGGGAGCTGTTTTTT. Translated, it gives CASSLRGTVKTGELFF.

A few counts support this clonotype. The V call is TRBV19, the J call TRBJ1-5; 7 bases line up with TRBD1. Trimming took 10 bases from V and 5 from J; bases not matched to a gene: 17. The CDR3 runs 16 residues. Germline V gives CDR1 LNHDA, CDR2 SQIVND (reference sequence). The CDR3 protein is CATSIERTGFDQPQHF. As DNA, the CDR3 is TGTGCCACCAGTATAGAGCGGACAGGTTTTGATCAGCCCCAGCATTTT.

This clonotype was counted only a few times. The chain recombines TRBV12-3 or TRBV12-4 with TRBJ1-5; D is possibly TRBD1 (5 bases). V lost 3 bases, J lost 3 bases, and 9 bases lay in between. The CDR3 spans 14 residues. The CDR3 DNA reads as TGTGCCAGCAGTTTTATGGGGGTCAATCAGCCCCAGCATTTT. Translated, it gives CASSFMGVNQPQHF.

The table lists this clonotype with many counts. The chain links TRBV4-2 to TRBJ1-6, with no clear D. Trimming left V 0 bases short and J 10 bases short, with 16 bases between. The germline CDR1 and CDR2 sequences are LGHNA and YNFKEQ. The CDR3 has 16 amino acids. CDR3 protein: CASSQEDGSTQSPLHF. CDR3 in DNA: TGTGCCAGCAGCCAAGAGGACGGGTCGACCCAGTCACCCCTCCACTTT.

The chain carries TRBV5-1 and TRBJ1-1; D might be TRBD1 (5 bases). This CDR3 has 15 residues. Trimming pared 1 base from V and 1 base from J, leaving 11 bases between. Germline CDR1 SGHRS, CDR2 YFSETQ. The CDR3: CASSLWDAANTEAFF. The CDR3 nucleotides read TGCGCCAGCAGCTTGTGGGACGCGGCGAACACTGAAGCTTTCTTT.

The chain employs TRBV5-4 and TRBJ1-2; no firm D call. The CDR3 is 14 amino acids. Germline V gene lookup returns CDR1 SGHNT and CDR2 YYREEE (reference sequence). Trimming stripped 2 bases from V and 8 bases from J, with 16 bases between. The CDR3 DNA reads TGTGCCAGCAGCTTATTTGGGCTAGGCTACGGCTACACCTTC. Its translation: CASSLFGLGYGYTF.

This clonotype has only a few counts. The chain has TRBV19 and TRBJ2-1; D possibly matches TRBD1 or TRBD2 (5 bases each). The CDR3 is 13 residues long. Trimming removed 9 bases at V and 2 bases at J, with 11 bases between. CDR1 LNHDA and CDR2 SQIVND come from the germline V gene (reference sequence). CDR3 amino acids: CASQGAAYNEQFF. In DNA form, the CDR3 reads TGTGCCAGCCAGGGAGCGGCCTACAATGAGCAGTTCTTC.

The gene calls are TRBV11-2 and TRBJ1-4, with D unresolved. CDR1 and CDR2 from the germline V gene are SGHAT and FQNNGV. The CDR3 has 15 amino acids. Trimming took off 5 bases at V and 7 bases at J, with 17 bases between the two ends. In DNA form, the CDR3 reads TGTGCCAGCAGCCCCATTAAGGGATTGGCTGAAAAACTGTTTTTT. Protein sequence: CASSPIKGLAEKLFF.